This T cell receptor (beta chain) was identified during a study of CXCR3-negative and CXCR3-positive naive CD8 T cells. Study results and caveats: Memory CD8+ cells showed much lower diversity, while both naive subsets displayed comparably high diversity. Naive CXCR3-negative and CXCR3-positive cells had similar TRBV-TRBJ usage; memory differed. CXCR3-positive naive cells had more hydrophobic TRB CDR3s than CXCR3-negative naive cells.

As to this clonotype: Its antigen remains unidentified.

In preparing the TRB cDNA libraries, 5' RACE with UMI labels was used. TCRdb re-called the 5' RACE reads, yielding one record per CDR3 amino acid sequence without DNA. The sample features 150,000 or so distinct CDR3 sequences, with under 0.5% in its top ten. Material for sequencing was naive CXCR3+ CD8+ T cells from blood. Described subset: CD45RO-CCR7+CD27+CD95- naive CD8+ T cells expressing CXCR3 (TNR3+). This receptor was identified in a human donor in good health. Some clones in this sample may be carry-over from other donors' samples.

CDR3 loop: CASSSYTTQETQYF. The V gene is TRBV7-9, the J gene TRBJ2-5. CDR3 size: 14 residues. CDR1 is SEHNR, CDR2 FQNEAQ, per germline (reference sequence).